This T cell receptor (beta chain) appears in the sequencing data of a study of regulatory and conventional T cells in RAG deficiency (dated by TCRdb to the late 2010s). Regarding the study in general: Autoimmunity is frequently seen with hypomorphic RAG mutations in combined immunodeficiency or atypical SCID. High-throughput TCR beta sequencing was used to compare the diversity and composition of the Treg, conventional CD4+ and CD8+ T cell repertoires of RAG-deficient patients with those of healthy controls.

Counted from cysteine to phenylalanine, this CDR3 has 14 amino acids. Only the CDR3 part of the read is kept: 42 bases, read in frame from the first base. CDR1 and CDR2, per the germline V gene (reference sequence), are LNHNV and YYDKDF. V lost 3 bases and J lost 4 bases; the stretch between them is 13 bases long. Points the paper makes about the study in general: In Omenn syndrome patients, sorted CD25-high CD127-low cells may represent peripherally activated cells rather than bona fide Treg cells. In Omenn syndrome and CID/AS patients compared with controls, roughly 100-fold fewer unique TCR beta sequences were detected from Treg cells, versus 9 to 10-fold fewer for other subsets. Some T-cell subset analyses were not done for some subjects. Compared with control T-cell subpopulations, the RAG-deficient patients had markedly lower Shannon entropy and higher Simpson indices. Shorter CDR3 lengths were found in all patient T-cell subsets, and >80% Treg-Tconv repertoire overlap at nucleotide and amino acid level was observed in Omenn syndrome patients.

Library preparation was by the immunoSEQ multiplex PCR assay. Rearranged TCR beta chain products were amplified from genomic DNA of sorted T-cell subsets and sequenced. The authors' analysis ran thus. Repertoire diversity of productive TCR beta rearrangements was quantified using Shannon entropy and Simpson indices. To assess clonal expansion, the frequencies of the 100 most abundant productive TCR beta clonotypes were added up as a share of total reads. The TRB repertoires were scored with a self-reactivity index that is based on amino acid usage at CDR3beta positions 6 and 7. Repertoire analyses used two-way ANOVA; flow cytometric analyses used Student t or Mann-Whitney tests. The clones in this table, taken by TCRdb from immuneACCESS, are in-frame only. Not every clone is retained; where verified, under half of the shortfall comes from an unresolved V gene, and the cause of the rest is unknown. V, J and clone size were drawn from that table, and D and trimming were deduced from the DNA. This sample lists more than 5,000 clones; 92% were detected once. 49% of the sample goes to the ten largest clones.

Note on this clone: The specificity of this receptor is unknown. No quality values exist for individual bases; no much larger clone is one base distant.

The study included eight patients with RAG deficiency, of whom one had SCID, two had Omenn syndrome and five had combined immunodeficiency or atypical SCID. Before genomic DNA extraction, CD8+ T cells without CD4 were isolated from blood. The clonotype was recovered from a human donor with RAG deficiency presenting as severe combined immunodeficiency. The sequence is built from TRBV15 and TRBJ2-7; TRBD1 could be the D gene, as 5 bases match. Sequencing was performed on CD8+ T cells sorted from blood. CDR3 reads: CATSSPIQGYEQYF. The nucleotide sequence reads as follows: TGTGCCACCAGCAGCCCAATTCAGGGTTACGAGCAGTACTTC.